This TCR beta chain was sequenced during a study of blood T cell repertoires in COVID-19. Looking at the study overall: COVID-19 samples from acute and convalescent phases originated in the United States, Italy and Spain. Sample material is recorded as cDNA or gDNA derived from T cells, B-cell-depleted T cells, or PBMCs.

The CDR3 totals 19 residues. Per the study methods: Amplification of reference gene primers provided the estimated nucleated cell counts. Profiled with immunoSEQ multiplex PCR; TCRdb holds only in-frame clones, not every one. The V and J calls and clone size are taken from that table; D and trimming were inferred from the DNA. The repertoire holds fewer than 200,000 clones, about 90% seen once, with 20% to 25% in the top ten. The specimen was peripheral blood. The TCR was taken from a man in his sixties with active or convalescent COVID-19. The chain has TRBV21-1 and TRBJ2-5; the table gives TRBD1 as D, unverified against the DNA. TRBV21-1 is recorded as a pseudogene. The CDR3 coding sequence is TGTGCCAGCAGCAGCCTCCCCCTCCTTTGTGGGGGCCCCCCGGGGACCCAGTACTTC. This gives the protein CASSSLPLLCGGPPGTQYF.